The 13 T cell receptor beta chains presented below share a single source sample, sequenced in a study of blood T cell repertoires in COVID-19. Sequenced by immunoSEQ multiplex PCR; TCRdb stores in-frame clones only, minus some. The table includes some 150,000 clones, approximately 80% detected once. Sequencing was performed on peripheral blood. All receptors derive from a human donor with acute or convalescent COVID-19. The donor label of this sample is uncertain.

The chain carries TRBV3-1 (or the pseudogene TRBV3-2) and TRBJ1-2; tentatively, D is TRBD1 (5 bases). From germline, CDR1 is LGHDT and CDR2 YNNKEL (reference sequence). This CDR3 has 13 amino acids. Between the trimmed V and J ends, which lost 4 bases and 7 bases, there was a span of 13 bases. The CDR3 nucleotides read TGTGCCAGCAGCCTCCAGGGCGGGGGTGGCTACACCTTC. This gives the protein CASSLQGGGGYTF.

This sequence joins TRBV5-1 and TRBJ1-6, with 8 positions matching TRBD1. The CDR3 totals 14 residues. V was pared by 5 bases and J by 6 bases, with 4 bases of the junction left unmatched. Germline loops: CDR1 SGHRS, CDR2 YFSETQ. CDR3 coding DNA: TGCGCCAGCAGAATTGGACAGGGTAATTCACCCCTCCACTTT. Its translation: CASRIGQGNSPLHF.

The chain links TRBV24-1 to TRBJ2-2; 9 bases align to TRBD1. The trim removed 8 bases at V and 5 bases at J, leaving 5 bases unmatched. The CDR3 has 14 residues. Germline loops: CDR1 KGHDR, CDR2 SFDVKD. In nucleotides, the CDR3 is TGTGCCACCAAGGGACAGGGCGATACCGGGGAGCTGTTTTTT. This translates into CATKGQGDTGELFF.

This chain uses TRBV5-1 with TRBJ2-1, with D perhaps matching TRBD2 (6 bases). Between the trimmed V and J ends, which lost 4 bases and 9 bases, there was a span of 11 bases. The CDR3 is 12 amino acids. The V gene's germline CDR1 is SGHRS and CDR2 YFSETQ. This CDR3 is CASSLRGSEQFF. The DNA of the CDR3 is TGCGCCAGCAGCCTACGGGGGAGTGAGCAGTTCTTC. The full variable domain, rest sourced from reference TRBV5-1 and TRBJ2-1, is KAGVTQTPRYLIKTRGQQVTLSCSPISGHRSVSWYQQTPGQGLQFLFEYFSETQRNKGNFPGRFSGRQFSNSRSEMNVSTLELGDSALYLCASSLRGSEQFFGPGTRLTVL.

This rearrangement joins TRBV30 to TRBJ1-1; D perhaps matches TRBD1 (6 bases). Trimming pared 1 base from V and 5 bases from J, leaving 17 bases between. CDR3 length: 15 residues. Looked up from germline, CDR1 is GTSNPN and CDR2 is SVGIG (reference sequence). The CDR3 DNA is TGTGCCTGGAGTGCCCCAACCCAGGGGTGGACTGAAGCTTTCTTT. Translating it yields CAWSAPTQGWTEAFF.

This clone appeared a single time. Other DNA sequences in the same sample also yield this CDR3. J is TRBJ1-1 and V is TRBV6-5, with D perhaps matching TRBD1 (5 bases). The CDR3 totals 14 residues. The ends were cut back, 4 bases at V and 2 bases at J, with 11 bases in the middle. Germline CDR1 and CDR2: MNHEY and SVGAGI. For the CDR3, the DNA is TGTGCCAGCAGTTTTGACAGACTCAACACTGAAGCTTTCTTT. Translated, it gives CASSFDRLNTEAFF.

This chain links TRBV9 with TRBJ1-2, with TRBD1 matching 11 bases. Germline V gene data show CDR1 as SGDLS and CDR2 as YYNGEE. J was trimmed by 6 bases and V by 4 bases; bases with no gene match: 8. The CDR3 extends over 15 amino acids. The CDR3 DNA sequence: TGTGCCAGCAGCCTCCGGACAGGGGGCAGCGATGGCTACACCTTC. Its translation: CASSLRTGGSDGYTF.

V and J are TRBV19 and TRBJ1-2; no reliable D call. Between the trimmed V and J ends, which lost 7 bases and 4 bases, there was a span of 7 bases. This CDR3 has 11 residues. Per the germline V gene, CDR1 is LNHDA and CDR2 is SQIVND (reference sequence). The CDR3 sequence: CASTESYGYTF. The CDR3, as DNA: TGTGCCAGTACCGAGTCCTATGGCTACACCTTC.

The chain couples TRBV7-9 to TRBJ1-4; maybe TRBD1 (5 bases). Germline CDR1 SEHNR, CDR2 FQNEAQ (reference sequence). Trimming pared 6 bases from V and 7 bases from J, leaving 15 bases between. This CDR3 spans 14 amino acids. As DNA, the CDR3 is TGTGCCAGCAGTCGGGCATGGCAGGGTGAAAAACTGTTTTTT. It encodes CASSRAWQGEKLFF.

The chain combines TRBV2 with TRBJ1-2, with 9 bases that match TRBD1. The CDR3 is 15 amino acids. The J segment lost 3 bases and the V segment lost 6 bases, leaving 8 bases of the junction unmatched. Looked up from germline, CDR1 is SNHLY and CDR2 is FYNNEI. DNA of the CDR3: TGTGCCAGCAGGGAGGGACAGGGATTATACTATGGCTACACCTTC. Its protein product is CASREGQGLYYGYTF.

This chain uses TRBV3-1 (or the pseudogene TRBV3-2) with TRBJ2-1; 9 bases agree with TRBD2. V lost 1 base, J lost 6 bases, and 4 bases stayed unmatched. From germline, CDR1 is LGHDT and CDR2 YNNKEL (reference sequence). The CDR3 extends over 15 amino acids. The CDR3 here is CASSQARTSVNEQFF. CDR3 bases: TGTGCCAGCAGCCAAGCCCGGACTAGCGTCAATGAGCAGTTCTTC.

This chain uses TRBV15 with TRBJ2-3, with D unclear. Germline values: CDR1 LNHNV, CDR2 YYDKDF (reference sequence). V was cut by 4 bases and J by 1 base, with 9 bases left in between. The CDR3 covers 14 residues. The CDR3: CATSNTLRTDTQYF. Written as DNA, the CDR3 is TGTGCCACCAGCAACACCCTCCGCACAGATACGCAGTATTTT.

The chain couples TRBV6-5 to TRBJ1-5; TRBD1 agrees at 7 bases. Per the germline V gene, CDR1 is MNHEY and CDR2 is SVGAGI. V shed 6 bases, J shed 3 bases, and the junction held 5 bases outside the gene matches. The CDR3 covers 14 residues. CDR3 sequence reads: CASRGTDHNQPQHF. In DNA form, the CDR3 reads TGTGCCAGCAGAGGGACAGATCACAATCAGCCCCAGCATTTT.